This is a list of T cell receptor beta chains from one sample in a study of blood T cell repertoires in COVID-19. The data were produced by immunoSEQ multiplex PCR, yet TCRdb's version contains in-frame clones alone and is incomplete. The sample holds roughly 60,000 clones, around 82% seen once. Input material: peripheral blood. The receptors derive from a man aged 55-75 years with COVID-19, enrolled during active disease. CDR3s include the opening cysteine and the closing phenylalanine or tryptophan. The D gene is left open where the match is weak. Expanded clones are given a class, and other clones once, few, many or no size at all.

>-|14|TRBJ1-4|TRBD1|TRBV29-1
TGCAGCGTTGAAGATTCGACAGGGGGAGGAAAACTGTTTTTT
CSVEDSTGGGKLFF
>-|16|TRBJ2-1|-|TRBV13
TGTGCCAGCAGCCTAGGTGCCGCGGGTTCCTACAATGAGCAGTTCTTC
CASSLGAAGSYNEQFF
>-|14|TRBJ1-2|TRBD1|TRBV6-2/TRBV6-3
TGTGCCAGCAGTTCCGGACAGGGTGGCTATGGCTACACCTTC
CASSSGQGGYGYTF
>-|16|TRBJ2-3|TRBD2|TRBV7-3
TGTGCCAGCAGCTACCTTAGCGGGCCCCCCTCGGATACGCAGTATTTT
CASSYLSGPPSDTQYF
>-|14|TRBJ1-6|-|TRBV7-9
TGTGCCAGCAGCTTAGTCCTGGAGTATTCACCCCTCCACTTT
CASSLVLEYSPLHF
>-|15|TRBJ1-6|TRBD1|TRBV6-5
TGTGCCAGCAGTTCCAGACAGGGAAGGGATTCACCCCTCCACTTT
CASSSRQGRDSPLHF
>-|16|TRBJ2-2|TRBD1|TRBV5-1
TGCGCCAGCAGCACGGACAGGGGGCAAGGCACCGGGGAGCTGTTTTTT
CASSTDRGQGTGELFF
>-|15|TRBJ2-1|-|TRBV24-1
TGTGCCACCGGGGCTCCCGGGACTTCCCACAATGAGCAGTTCTTC
CATGAPGTSHNEQFF
>-|13|TRBJ1-2|-|TRBV3-1/TRBV3-2
TGTGCCAGCAGCCAAGATTCAGTTTATGGCTACACCTTC
CASSQDSVYGYTF
>-|14|TRBJ2-5|TRBD2|TRBV14
TGTGCCAGCAGCCAAAGGACTAGACTGGAGACCCAGTACTTC
CASSQRTRLETQYF
>-|13|TRBJ1-1|-|TRBV14
TGTGCCAGCAGCCAAGTTATGCAGGCTGGAGCTTTCTTT
CASSQVMQAGAFF
>-|17|TRBJ2-5|-|TRBV21-1
TGTGCCAGCAGCAAAGCGCTAAGGGGGCCCTTAACAGGGACCCAGTACTTC
CASSKALRGPLTGTQYF
>-|14|TRBJ2-7|-|TRBV9
TGTGCCAGCAGCGTAGATAGTTCCCCCTACGAGCAGTACTTC
CASSVDSSPYEQYF
>-|17|TRBJ2-3|TRBD2|TRBV24-1
TGTGCCACCAGTGATTCGCTGACTAGCGGTACCACAGATACGCAGTATTTT
CATSDSLTSGTTDTQYF
>-|16|TRBJ1-2|TRBD1|TRBV5-1
TGCGCCAGCAGCCAGGGACAGGGAGCATCTTTCGGTGGCTACACCTTC
CASSQGQGASFGGYTF
>-|12|TRBJ1-2|-|TRBV14
TGTGCCAGCAGCCTTACTAACTATGGCTACACCTTC
CASSLTNYGYTF
>-|16|TRBJ2-5|TRBD1|TRBV2
TGTGCCAGCAGTATGAGACAGGGAAAGGACCAAGAGACCCAGTACTTC
CASSMRQGKDQETQYF
>-|16|TRBJ2-6|TRBD1|TRBV29-1
TGCAGCGTTGGGGACAGGGGAAGCTCTGGGGCCAACGTCCTGACTTTC
CSVGDRGSSGANVLTF
>once|14|TRBJ2-1|-|TRBV2
TGTGCCAGCAGCGCGGGGAGCTCCTACAATGAGCAGTTCTTC
CASSAGSSYNEQFF
>-|14|TRBJ2-7|-|TRBV5-1
TGCGCCAGCAGCCAAAGAGGGCTCGAGCGGGAGCAGTACTTC
CASSQRGLEREQYF
>-|15|TRBJ1-1|-|TRBV14
TGTGCCAGCAGCCAAAATACAGGGCCGGCAATGAGGGCTTTCTTT
CASSQNTGPAMRAFF
>-|16|TRBJ1-5|-|TRBV21-1
TGTGCCAGACCCCTACGACAGGCTGGTGAATTGGAGCCCCAGCATTTT
CARPLRQAGELEPQHF
>-|13|TRBJ1-5|-|TRBV11-2
TGTGCCAGCAGCTTTCAGGACAGCCAGCCCCAGCATTTT
CASSFQDSQPQHF
>-|14|TRBJ1-2|-|TRBV7-9
TGTGCCAGCAGCTTGGGGGGAGCTAACTATGGCTACACCTTC
CASSLGGANYGYTF
>-|19|TRBJ2-5|TRBD2|TRBV3-1/TRBV3-2
TGTGCCAGCAGCCAAGATTTCCAGGGAGCGGGGGGGCCAGGTGAGACCCAGTACTTC
CASSQDFQGAGGPGETQYF
>few|20|TRBJ2-3|TRBD2|TRBV10-1
TGCGCCAGCAGTGAGTCGTGGACTAGCGGGAGGGTTCACCGCACAGATACGCAGTATTTT
CASSESWTSGRVHRTDTQYF
>-|12|TRBJ2-3|-|TRBV25-1
TGTGCCAGCAGGTCTAGCACAGATACGCAGTATTTT
CASRSSTDTQYF
>-|12|TRBJ2-7|TRBD1|TRBV28
TGTGCCAGCACCCAATTTCAGGACAGGTTGCACTTC
CASTQFQDRLHF
>-|11|TRBJ2-1|TRBD1|TRBV7-9
TGTGTCTCGGACAGGGGAGGTGAGCAGTTCTTC
CVSDRGGEQFF
>few|14|TRBJ1-1|-|TRBV7-9
TGTGCCAGCAGCTTAGGACAGGCCTACACTGAAGCTTTCTTT
CASSLGQAYTEAFF
>-|17|TRBJ1-5|-|TRBV6-1
TGTGCCAGCAGTGAAAAGTCAGGAACCCTCAGCAATCAGCCCCAGCATTTT
CASSEKSGTLSNQPQHF
>-|14|TRBJ1-1|-|TRBV18
TGTGCCAGCTCACCAGATCAGGGGTACACTGAAGCTTTCTTT
CASSPDQGYTEAFF
>-|14|TRBJ1-2|-|TRBV6-5
TGTGCCAGCAGTAGACAGATTGCTAACTATGGCTACACCTTC
CASSRQIANYGYTF
>-|17|TRBJ1-1|-|TRBV21-1
TGTGCCAGCAGCAAAGGGGGAACAGGGGTAGGGGCGACTGAAGCTTTCTTT
CASSKGGTGVGATEAFF
>-|13|TRBJ2-1|-|TRBV11-2
TGTGCCAGCAGCTTCGGGTTATCGGATGAGCAGTTCTTC
CASSFGLSDEQFF
>-|15|TRBJ1-2|-|TRBV3-1/TRBV3-2
TGTGCCAGCAGCCAACGGGAGGAAGGGGCCTATGGCTACACCTTC
CASSQREEGAYGYTF
>-|16|TRBJ2-3|-|TRBV5-1
TGCGCCAGCAGCTTGTTGGCGGCCGAGCGCACAGATACGCAGTATTTT
CASSLLAAERTDTQYF
>few|14|TRBJ2-5|-|TRBV18
TGTGCCAGCTCACCTCCGGGTCTACAAGAGACCCAGTACTTC
CASSPPGLQETQYF
>-|14|TRBJ2-4|-|TRBV30
TGTGCCGGGACGACCGACAGCGGGTCAAACATTCAGTACTTC
CAGTTDSGSNIQYF
>few|16|TRBJ2-7|-|TRBV2
TGTGCCAGCAGTGAAGCGTTAGCGGATACGAACTACGAGCAGTACTTC
CASSEALADTNYEQYF
>-|16|TRBJ1-4|-|TRBV5-1
TGCGCCAGCAGCTTGGATCCGGAACGGGCTAATGAAAAACTGTTTTTT
CASSLDPERANEKLFF
>-|14|TRBJ1-6|TRBD1|TRBV2
TGTGCCAGCAGACCGGGACAGTCATCTTCACCCCTCCACTTT
CASRPGQSSSPLHF
>-|13|TRBJ2-7|TRBD1|TRBV6-4
TGTGCCAGCAGTCGGGACAGGGGAGACGAGCAGTACTTC
CASSRDRGDEQYF
>-|15|TRBJ1-2|TRBD1|TRBV10-3
TGTGCCATCAGTGAGACAGGGGGCGTCGGGAATGGCTACACCTTC
CAISETGGVGNGYTF
>-|12|TRBJ1-2|-|TRBV12-3/TRBV12-4
TGTGCCAGCAGTTACGGACAGTATGGCTACACCTTC
CASSYGQYGYTF
>-|14|TRBJ2-1|TRBD2|TRBV7-3
TGTGCCAGCAGACTAGCGGGGCCCTTCAATGAGCAGTTCTTC
CASRLAGPFNEQFF
>-|15|TRBJ1-6|TRBD1|TRBV28
TGTGCCAGCAGTGGAACAGGGGCATCAGGGTCACCCCTCCACTTT
CASSGTGASGSPLHF
>-|15|TRBJ1-2|-|TRBV5-1
TGCGCCAGCAGCTTGGCCAGGGGCTCCCCAGGAGTCTACACCTTC
CASSLARGSPGVYTF